The 18 T cell receptor beta chains reported below all come from one sample, sequenced in a study of T cell clonality in common variable immunodeficiency. Measured with immunoSEQ multiplex PCR; TCRdb has only the in-frame clones, and not every one. This sample carries roughly 34,000 clones, none of them present only once. The sequenced sample was peripheral blood mononuclear cells. These receptors were obtained from a person aged 18-70 years in good health.

The sample holds many counts of this clone. The read finishes 3 residues shy of the CDR3 end, and the germline J gene is used to complete it. The chain has TRBV18 and TRBJ1-2; the D is unclear. CDR3 size: 16 residues. V gave up 5 bases and J gave up 4 bases, with 20 bases separating them. The V gene's germline CDR1 is KGHSH and CDR2 LQKENI. Partial CDR3 DNA: TGTGCCAGCTCATCCTCGAGAAGCAACTTTGTCTATGGC. Protein: CASSSSRSNFVYG. The CDR3 reads in full as CASSSSRSNFVYGYTF.

This clone has a count of ten or more. The read ends 3 residues before the CDR3 terminus; that terminus is restored from the germline J gene. V and J are TRBV18 and TRBJ2-7; 7 bases map to TRBD1. The junction had 10 bases not matched to a gene; V was cut back by 6 bases and J by 2 bases. The CDR3 is 15 amino acids. Germline V gene data show CDR1 as KGHSH and CDR2 as LQKENI. The CDR3 DNA, read in part, is TGTGCCAGCTCCGCTGGGACAGCACCTACCTACGAG. It yields the protein CASSAGTAPTYE. The complete CDR3 reads CASSAGTAPTYEQYF.

The table lists this clone with many counts. The CDR3 bases that were read are TGTGCCAGCAGCCCACAGGGGGTCAACTATGGC. Its protein is CASSPQGVNYG. The entire CDR3 protein is CASSPQGVNYGYTF. The chain couples TRBV7-2 to TRBJ1-2; 8 positions match TRBD1. The sequence runs out 3 residues before the end of the CDR3; the remainder is reconstructed from the germline J gene. There are 14 residues in the CDR3. Germline-derived CDR1 and CDR2 are SGHTA and FQGNSA. The V and J ends lost 5 bases and 2 bases, in that order; junction bases with no gene match: 4.

Regarding this clone: The read ends 3 residues before the CDR3 terminus; that terminus is restored from the germline J gene. This rearrangement joins TRBV6-2 or TRBV6-3 to TRBJ1-1; D gene unclear. This CDR3 has 13 amino acids. The germline V gene encodes CDR1 MNHEY and CDR2 SVGEGT. Incomplete CDR3 DNA: TGTGCCAGCAGTTACTCTAGCCACAATGAG. Translated: CASSYSSHNE. The complete CDR3 reads CASSYSSHNEAFF.

This clone was seen repeatedly, ten times or more. Read coverage stops 3 residues before the CDR3 terminus; the germline J gene supplies the remainder. This chain uses TRBV12-3 or TRBV12-4 with TRBJ1-2; weak D call: TRBD1 (6 bases). The CDR3 spans 13 residues. CDR3 DNA, as far as it was read: TGTGCCAGCACCCCAGTGGGGGCTAGGGGC. Protein product: CASTPVGARG. The CDR3 in full is CASTPVGARGYTF.

This clone was seen many times. The read finishes 3 residues shy of the CDR3 end, and the germline J gene is used to complete it. The V and J genes are TRBV20-1 and TRBJ2-1, with 10 bases that match TRBD2. The CDR3 has 14 residues. V was clipped by 3 bases and J by 5 bases; unmatched bases: 4. Germline CDR1 reads DFQATT; CDR2 reads SNEGSKA (reference sequence). CDR3 region: CSASRLAGDNEQFF. The DNA read from the CDR3 is TGCAGTGCTAGTAGGCTAGCGGGAGACAATGAG.

Of note for this clone: The CDR3 end falls 3 residues outside the read, so it is completed with the germline J gene. The J gene is TRBJ1-3, the V gene TRBV7-6, with a possible D match to TRBD1 (5 bases). CDR1 is SGHVS and CDR2 is FNYEAQ in the germline V gene. The V and J ends lost 0 bases and 2 bases respectively, with 11 bases between them. This CDR3 comprises 16 residues. The part of the CDR3 DNA that was read is TGTGCCAGCAGCTTAGCGGGACTGCAGGCTGGAAACACC. Translation: CASSLAGLQAGNT. The full CDR3 reads CASSLAGLQAGNTIYF. Full variable domain (outside the CDR3, taken from reference TRBV7-6 and TRBJ1-3): GAGVSQSPRYKVTKRGQDVALRCDPISGHVSLYWYRQALGQGPEFLTYFNYEAQQDKSGLPNDRFSAERPEGSISTLTIQRTEQRDSAMYRCASSLAGLQAGNTIYFGEGSWLTVV.

As concerns this clone: The CDR3 goes on 3 residues after the read ends, and that part is filled in from the germline J gene. The chain joins TRBV7-9 to TRBJ2-7, with TRBD1 matching over 7 bases. The CDR3 is made up of 13 amino acids. Unmatched junction bases numbered 3, after V lost 1 base and J lost 6 bases. The germline V gene encodes CDR1 SEHNR and CDR2 FQNEAQ (reference sequence). The CDR3 loop reads CASSLGDRVEQYF. The DNA read from the CDR3 is TGTGCCAGCAGCTTAGGCGACAGGGTCGAG.

This clone has ten or more counts. The missing CDR3 end, 3 residues past where the read stops, is filled in from the germline J gene. The chain has TRBV20-1 and TRBJ1-3; D not certain. V shed 3 bases and J shed 0 bases, with 6 bases lying between them. The CDR3 consists of 13 residues. CDR1 and CDR2 from the germline V gene are DFQATT and SNEGSKA (reference sequence). The CDR3 loop is CSARRNSGNTIYF. CDR3 DNA (partial): TGCAGTGCTAGGCGGAACTCTGGAAACACC.

This clone appeared many times. The DNA ends 3 residues before the CDR3 does, and the rest of the CDR3 is filled in from the germline J gene. This sequence joins TRBV7-2 and TRBJ2-2; 8 bases align to TRBD1. Trimming at V came to 4 bases and at J to 4 bases, leaving 5 bases not matched to a gene. Germline-derived CDR1 and CDR2 are SGHTA and FQGNSA. CDR3 length: 15 residues. CDR3 protein: CASSWDRSGTGELFF. The part of the CDR3 DNA that was read is TGTGCCAGCAGCTGGGACAGGTCCGGCACCGGGGAG.

This clone was seen at least ten times. The read terminates 3 residues before the CDR3 end, so the remaining end is supplied by the germline J gene. This chain connects TRBV12-3 or TRBV12-4 to TRBJ1-2; D not certain. The CDR3 totals 13 residues. V dropped 4 bases and J dropped 2 bases, with 8 bases sitting between them. CDR3 loop: CASSSGLNYGYTF. The DNA read from the CDR3 is TGTGCCAGCAGTTCCGGACTGAACTATGGC.

This clone has a handful of counts. The DNA ends 3 residues before the CDR3 does, and the rest of the CDR3 is filled in from the germline J gene. The chain recombines TRBV30 with TRBJ2-4; possibly TRBD1 for D (5 bases). The V gene's germline CDR1 is GTSNPN and CDR2 SVGIG (reference sequence). There are 12 residues in the CDR3. The CDR3 reads CAWSRQGYGQYF. The DNA read from the CDR3 is TGTGCCTGGAGTAGGCAGGGATATGGT.

This clone was counted only a few times. The read ends 3 residues shy of where the CDR3 ends; the end is completed using the germline J gene. V is TRBV30 and J is TRBJ1-1; tentative D call: TRBD1 (5 bases). Germline CDR1 GTSNPN, CDR2 SVGIG (reference sequence). The CDR3 runs to 13 residues. The sequenced CDR3 bases are TGTGCCTGGAGTGTTAGGGGCACAGATACG. It translates to CAWSVRGTDT. The whole CDR3 reads CAWSVRGTDTAFF.

Details on this clone: Read sequence stops 3 residues before the CDR3 end, and the germline J gene provides the missing end. The chain links TRBV27 to TRBJ2-5; D possibly corresponds to TRBD1 (6 bases). The CDR3 sequence is 15 residues long. Trimming shortened V by 2 bases and J by 4 bases, and 14 bases separated the two germline ends. Germline lookup yields CDR1 MNHEY and CDR2 SMNVEV (reference sequence). CDR3 DNA (partial): TGTGCCAGCAGTTTAACAGCTCCGACAGGAGAGACC. It yields the protein CASSLTAPTGET. The entire CDR3 sequence reads CASSLTAPTGETQYF.

This clone was counted at least ten times. The CDR3 is cut off 3 residues early in the read; its end comes from the germline J gene. The chain carries TRBV12-3 or TRBV12-4 and TRBJ1-4; tentative D call: TRBD1 (5 bases). CDR3 length equals 15 residues. V dropped 3 bases and J dropped 5 bases, with 13 bases sitting between them. The CDR3 is CASSLGGVSNEKLFF. CDR3 DNA (partial): TGTGCCAGCAGTTTGGGGGGAGTCTCCAATGAAAAA.

This clone was seen many times. CDR3: CSATLPGDPKNIQYF. The CDR3 bases that were read are TGCAGTGCTACTCTTCCAGGGGACCCAAAAAACATT. The V call is TRBV20-1, the J call TRBJ2-4; D perhaps matches TRBD1 (6 bases). The CDR3 extends 3 residues past the end of the read, so its final part is completed from the germline J gene. This CDR3 spans 15 amino acids. Deletions cut 4 bases from V and 4 bases from J, with 17 bases between. Looked up from germline, CDR1 is DFQATT and CDR2 is SNEGSKA (reference sequence).

This clone was recorded at least ten times. The CDR3 end lies 3 residues beyond the end of the read and is filled in from the germline J gene. This sequence joins TRBV2 and TRBJ2-7; 8 bases match TRBD1. The CDR3 runs 14 residues. The junction had 4 bases not matched to a gene; V was cut back by 6 bases and J by 0 bases. CDR1 SNHLY and CDR2 FYNNEI come from the germline V gene. The DNA read from the CDR3 is TGTGCCAGCAGCCGGGACAGGTCCTCCTACGAG. The encoded protein is CASSRDRSSYE. The CDR3 as a whole reads CASSRDRSSYEQYF.

This clone was seen repeatedly, ten times or more. The sequenced fragment ends 3 residues before the CDR3 boundary, so the rest is inferred from the germline J gene. The rearrangement uses TRBV18 and TRBJ2-1, with TRBD2 identical over 10 bases. The V gene's germline CDR1 is KGHSH and CDR2 LQKENI. With 3 bases clipped from V and 4 bases from J, the junction kept 3 bases outside the gene matches. The CDR3 consists of 15 residues. CDR3 region: CASSPGLAEYNEQFF. CDR3 bases read: TGTGCCAGCTCACCCGGACTAGCGGAATACAATGAG.